The 29 T cell receptor beta chains below come from one sample, sequenced in a study of blood T cell repertoires in COVID-19. TCRdb keeps only in-frame clones here, not all; method: immunoSEQ multiplex PCR. Of around 25,000 clones in the sample, roughly 89% were seen once. The source material was peripheral blood. All receptors come from a woman aged 55 to 70 with active COVID-19.

The V gene is TRBV6-5, the J gene TRBJ2-1, with TRBD1 as a possible D gene (7 bases). The CDR3 runs to 15 residues. V was clipped by 7 bases and J by 7 bases, with 20 bases between them. Looked up from germline, CDR1 is MNHEY and CDR2 is SVGAGI. The CDR3: CASTAGGGARNEQFF. The CDR3 DNA reads TGTGCCAGCACCGCCGGAGGGGGCGCGAGAAATGAGCAGTTCTTC.

This sequence joins TRBV7-9 and TRBJ1-4, with D perhaps TRBD1 (5 bases). Trimming removed 4 bases from V and 6 bases from J, with 15 bases in between. This CDR3 comprises 15 residues. Germline V gene lookup returns CDR1 SEHNR and CDR2 FQNEAQ (reference sequence). In DNA, the CDR3 is TGTGCCAGCAGCTCGGGGGTGGGGTTCGATGAAAAACTGTTTTTT. Protein product: CASSSGVGFDEKLFF.

This chain links TRBV29-1 with TRBJ2-3; 10 nucleotides match TRBD1. The CDR3 covers 13 residues. V shed 4 bases, J shed 3 bases, and the junction held 1 base outside the gene matches. Germline CDR1 is SQVTM and CDR2 is ANQGSEA. The CDR3: CSVGQGATDTQYF. CDR3 DNA: TGCAGCGTTGGACAGGGGGCAACAGATACGCAGTATTTT.

The V gene is TRBV4-1, the J gene TRBJ2-5; TRBD2 matches 9 bases. The CDR3 is 15 amino acids. J lost 5 bases, V lost 1 base, and 5 bases had no gene match. The germline V gene has CDR1 MGHRA and CDR2 YSYEKL. The CDR3 here is CASSQGGRGGETQYF. Written as DNA, the CDR3 is TGCGCCAGCAGCCAAGGCGGGAGGGGCGGCGAGACCCAGTACTTC.

The chain joins TRBV16 to TRBJ1-1; 7 bases align to TRBD1. The CDR3 is made up of 13 amino acids. Germline V CDR1 and CDR2: KGHSY, FQNENV. Trimming cost V 4 bases and J 10 bases; bases outside gene matches: 9. CDR3 region: CASSPPRTGGAFF. The CDR3, as DNA: TGTGCCAGCAGCCCCCCCCGGACAGGTGGAGCTTTCTTT. Using reference TRBV16 and TRBJ1-1 for the parts outside the CDR3, the full variable domain is GEEVAQTPKHLVRGEGQKAKLYCAPIKGHSYVFWYQQVLKNEFKFLISFQNENVFDETGMPKERFSAKCLPNSPCSLEIQATKLEDSAVYFCASSPPRTGGAFFGQGTRLTVV.

The gene calls are TRBV5-1 and TRBJ1-3; D is unclear. V lost 4 bases and J 4 bases, leaving 15 bases between the germline ends. From germline, CDR1 is SGHRS and CDR2 YFSETQ. The length of the CDR3 is 15 residues. The chain's CDR3 is CASSPTSAGGNTIYF. The CDR3 region has the DNA TGCGCCAGCAGCCCTACCTCAGCAGGAGGAAACACCATATATTTT.

The chain recombines TRBV7-2 with TRBJ2-2; possibly TRBD1 for D (5 bases). CDR1 and CDR2 (germline): SGHTA, FQGNSA. The CDR3 has 15 residues. Trimming removed 1 base at V and 5 bases at J, with 11 bases between. CDR3 sequence: CASSLEGAGTGELFF. CDR3 coding DNA: TGTGCCAGCAGCTTAGAAGGGGCAGGTACCGGGGAGCTGTTTTTT. Complete variable domain (other parts from reference TRBV7-2 and TRBJ2-2): GAGVSQSPSNKVTEKGKDVELRCDPISGHTALYWYRQSLGQGLEFLIYFQGNSAPDKSGLPSDRFSAERTGGSVSTLTIQRTQQEDSAVYLCASSLEGAGTGELFFGEGSRLTVL.

The chain recombines TRBV18 with TRBJ2-7; no clear D gene. Germline assignment: CDR1 KGHSH and CDR2 LQKENI. This CDR3 has 13 residues. V was shortened by 3 bases and J by 3 bases, with 9 bases between the two germline ends. This chain's CDR3 is CASSPGRDYEQYF. In DNA, the CDR3 is TGTGCCAGCTCACCTGGGCGTGACTACGAGCAGTACTTC.

This clone was counted only a few times. The V call is TRBV23-1, the J call TRBJ1-3, with a possible D match to TRBD1 (6 bases). TRBV23-1 is reported as an ORF; its role is uncertain. V was trimmed by 6 bases and J by 5 bases, leaving 20 bases between them. The CDR3 contains 16 residues. The DNA of the CDR3 is TGCGCCAGCAGCCCCCTCCGGGACATAGATCGAAACACCATATATTTT. It is translated as CASSPLRDIDRNTIYF.

The chain carries TRBV28 and TRBJ1-1, with no clear D. Germline V CDR1 and CDR2: MDHEN, SYDVKM. V gave up 6 bases and J gave up 3 bases, with 11 bases separating them. The CDR3 sequence is 13 residues long. This CDR3 reads CASSDHKYTEAFF. The CDR3 region has the DNA TGTGCCAGCAGCGATCACAAGTACACTGAAGCTTTCTTT.

The CDR3: CAKRYELAGPQETQYF. CDR3 sequence (DNA): TGCGCCAAGAGATACGAACTAGCGGGCCCCCAAGAGACCCAGTACTTC. V gene TRBV10-2 combines with J gene TRBJ2-5, with 9 bases fitting TRBD2. The trim removed 10 bases at V and 1 base at J, leaving 13 bases unmatched. Germline lookup yields CDR1 WSHSY and CDR2 SAAADI. The CDR3 runs to 16 residues.

The rearrangement joins TRBV19 to TRBJ2-1, with TRBD2 matching 7 bases. CDR1 and CDR2 from the germline V gene are LNHDA and SQIVND (reference sequence). The V gene end was trimmed by 7 bases and the J gene end by 2 bases; junction bases not matched to a gene: 5. This CDR3 has 14 residues. This CDR3 is CASNPSGTYNEQFF. DNA of the CDR3: TGTGCCAGTAATCCAAGCGGGACCTACAATGAGCAGTTCTTC.

CDR3 region: CASLQGVGYGYTF. In DNA form, the CDR3 reads TGTGCCAGTCTACAGGGAGTAGGCTATGGCTACACCTTC. The chain carries TRBV12-3 or TRBV12-4 and TRBJ1-2; D might be TRBD1 (6 bases). Trimming cost V 9 bases and J 4 bases, with 15 bases left between them. There are 13 residues in the CDR3.

The chain combines TRBV19 with TRBJ2-5; maybe TRBD2 (5 bases). This CDR3 spans 13 amino acids. CDR1 is LNHDA and CDR2 is SQIVND in the germline V gene (reference sequence). Trimming removed 7 bases at V and 1 base at J, with 10 bases between. CDR3 protein: CASTGLSQETQYF. CDR3 coding DNA: TGTGCCAGTACGGGGTTAAGCCAAGAGACCCAGTACTTC. Variable domain in full (rest from reference TRBV19 and TRBJ2-5): DGGITQSPKYLFRKEGQNVTLSCEQNLNHDAMYWYRQDPGQGLRLIYYSQIVNDFQKGDIAEGYSVSREKKESFPLTVTSAQKNPTAFYLCASTGLSQETQYFGPGTRLLVL.

J is TRBJ2-1 and V is TRBV4-1; no definite D call. The V end was cut by 0 bases, the J end by 10 bases, with 10 bases between. This CDR3 has 13 amino acids. CDR1 and CDR2 from the germline V gene are MGHRA and YSYEKL. The CDR3 sequence: CASSQEVPSEQFF. The CDR3 region has the DNA TGCGCCAGCAGCCAAGAGGTTCCGAGCGAGCAGTTCTTC.

This rearrangement joins TRBV30 to TRBJ2-2; 7 bases are shared with TRBD1. Trimming took 3 bases from V and 4 from J; bases not matched to a gene: 2. This CDR3 has 13 residues. Per germline, CDR1 GTSNPN and CDR2 SVGIG (reference sequence). The CDR3 DNA is TGTGCCTGGAGCAAGGGGGCCACCGGGGAGCTGTTTTTT. Translated, it gives CAWSKGATGELFF.

This clone was observed a few times. The chain joins TRBV19 to TRBJ2-4; D is perhaps TRBD1 (5 bases). CDR1 and CDR2 (germline): LNHDA, SQIVND (reference sequence). CDR3 length: 15 residues. V dropped 5 bases and J dropped 0 bases, with 11 bases sitting between them. As DNA, the CDR3 is TGTGCCAGTAGTCCAGGGTACTTAGCCAAAAACATTCAGTACTTC. Translating it yields CASSPGYLAKNIQYF.

The rearrangement links TRBV4-2 to TRBJ2-3; the match to TRBD2 covers 7 bases. The CDR3 has 16 amino acids. CDR1 LGHNA and CDR2 YNFKEQ come from the germline V gene. V trimming: 0 bases; J trimming: 6 bases; junction bases outside the gene matches: 9. CDR3 in amino acids: CASSQDTPASGDTQYF. The CDR3, as DNA: TGTGCCAGCAGCCAAGATACCCCTGCTAGCGGCGATACGCAGTATTTT.

The chain employs TRBV7-3 and TRBJ2-1; TRBD2 matches 10 bases. J was trimmed by 5 bases and V by 2 bases; bases with no gene match: 9. The germline CDR1 and CDR2 sequences are SGHTA and FQGTGA. The CDR3 has 17 residues. CDR3 amino acids: CASSLGSSGSLNNEQFF. Here the CDR3 DNA reads TGTGCCAGCAGCTTAGGTTCTAGCGGGAGTTTAAACAATGAGCAGTTCTTC.

This chain joins TRBV19 and TRBJ1-1; no definite D call. CDR1 LNHDA and CDR2 SQIVND come from the germline V gene (reference sequence). V dropped 6 bases and J dropped 8 bases, with 10 bases sitting between them. CDR3 size: 11 residues. The CDR3 region has the DNA TGTGCCAGTAGAAGTCCTGGCGAAGCTTTCTTT. Its translation: CASRSPGEAFF.

About this clone: Other DNA variants within this sample encode the same CDR3. The V call is TRBV5-1, the J call TRBJ1-3; D not certain. CDR3 length equals 15 residues. Germline V lookup: CDR1 SGHRS, CDR2 YFSETQ. Trimming pared 4 bases from V and 2 bases from J, leaving 13 bases between. CDR3 in amino acids: CASSPSFSAGNTIYF. The CDR3 region has the DNA TGCGCCAGCAGCCCTTCCTTTTCGGCTGGAAACACCATATATTTT.

The chain joins TRBV9 to TRBJ1-2; 8 positions match TRBD1. J lost 1 base, V lost 3 bases, and 2 bases had no gene match. This CDR3 has 14 amino acids. Germline values: CDR1 SGDLS, CDR2 YYNGEE. The CDR3 region has the DNA TGTGCCAGCAGCGCGGGACAGGTTAACTATGGCTACACCTTC. This codes for CASSAGQVNYGYTF.

The chain combines TRBV5-6 with TRBJ1-1; D perhaps matches TRBD1 (5 bases). V lost 0 bases and J lost 3, with 12 bases in between. The CDR3 extends over 15 amino acids. In germline, CDR1 is SGHDT, CDR2 YYEEEE. The CDR3 region is CASSLAIRRDTEAFF. CDR3 in DNA: TGTGCCAGCAGCTTGGCGATACGCAGGGACACTGAAGCTTTCTTT.

This clone occurred once. The chain links TRBV30 to TRBJ2-3; 7 nucleotides align to TRBD1. The V segment lost 7 bases and the J segment 0 bases; nucleotides outside the gene matches: 7. Germline V lookup: CDR1 GTSNPN, CDR2 SVGIG (reference sequence). There are 14 residues in the CDR3. CDR3: CASDREGSTDTQYF. In DNA form, the CDR3 reads TGTGCCTCCGACAGGGAAGGGAGCACAGATACGCAGTATTTT.

V is TRBV3-1 (or the pseudogene TRBV3-2) and J is TRBJ2-7, with D maybe TRBD1 (5 bases). The CDR3 loop spans 13 amino acids. V lost 1 base, J lost 5 bases, and 9 bases lay in between. Germline V gene data show CDR1 as LGHDT and CDR2 as YNNKEL (reference sequence). The CDR3 coding sequence is TGTGCCAGCAGCCAAGCTCTCAGGGACGAGCAGTACTTC. Translating it yields CASSQALRDEQYF.

This sequence joins TRBV5-1 and TRBJ2-3; D unclear. Trimming shortened V by 1 base and J by 1 base, and 7 bases separated the two germline ends. From germline, CDR1 is SGHRS and CDR2 YFSETQ. This CDR3 is built from 14 residues. Here the CDR3 reads CASSLSTGTDTQYF. In DNA form, the CDR3 reads TGCGCCAGCAGCTTGTCTACGGGCACAGATACGCAGTATTTT.

The gene calls are TRBV9 and TRBJ2-5; 11 bases align to TRBD1. CDR3 length equals 16 residues. V was pared by 0 bases and J by 4 bases, with 5 bases of the junction left unmatched. Germline V lookup: CDR1 SGDLS, CDR2 YYNGEE. Written as DNA, the CDR3 is TGTGCCAGCAGCGTAGGGACAGGGGGCTTCGTAGAGACCCAGTACTTC. Translated: CASSVGTGGFVETQYF.

This clone was found a few times. The chain couples TRBV30 to TRBJ1-2; D perhaps matches TRBD1 (5 bases). The CDR3 spans 14 residues. V lost 0 bases and J lost 3, with 11 bases in between. CDR1 is GTSNPN, CDR2 SVGIG, per germline (reference sequence). The CDR3 sequence: CAWSVSRVHYGYTF. In DNA form, the CDR3 reads TGTGCCTGGAGTGTAAGCAGGGTACACTATGGCTACACCTTC.

The chain carries TRBV10-2 and TRBJ2-5, with 7 bases lining up with TRBD2. With V trimmed by 0 bases and J by 4 bases, 8 bases remained unmatched. CDR1 and CDR2 from the germline V gene are WSHSY and SAAADI. The CDR3 totals 16 residues. The CDR3 loop reads CASSESGREVGETQYF. CDR3 DNA sequence: TGCGCCAGCAGTGAGTCGGGTCGGGAGGTGGGAGAGACCCAGTACTTC.